This T cell receptor (beta chain) was captured in a study of OX40 agonist ivuxolimab in advanced cancers. Overall study: Treatment received earlier with anti-PD-1, anti-PD-L1 or anti-CTLA-4 agents was allowed, and more than 35% had some. Partial responses occurred in Three dose-escalation patients, one with hepatocellular carcinoma and two with cutaneous melanoma.

TCRdb keeps only in-frame clones here, not all; method: immunoSEQ multiplex PCR. This table holds over 20,000 clones, roughly 75% found once. This CDR3 comprises 13 residues. CDR1 and CDR2 (germline): MGHRA, YSYEKL. V lost 3 bases and J 8 bases, leaving 13 bases between the germline ends. Study findings and constraints: The CD4+ and CD8+ T cells in the blood had expanded clonally by week 6 at 0.1 to 3.0 mg/kg.

On this clone: Its antigen remains unidentified.

The origin of this receptor is an adult with an advanced solid tumor such as melanoma, head and neck, liver or kidney cancer. The sample consisted of CD4+ or CD8+ T cells sorted from blood, taken in a trial of the OX40 agonist ivuxolimab. The chain combines TRBV4-1 with TRBJ1-2; no clear D. As DNA, the CDR3 is TGCGCCAGCAGCCATTTCTCAGGCGGGGGCTACACCTTC. This sequence encodes CASSHFSGGGYTF.